This passage covers 18 T cell receptor beta chains from one sample sequenced in a study of cytomegalovirus exposure and HLA in healthy donors. Vbeta (60) and Jbeta (13) primers were used in the PCR. The table came from immunoSEQ multiplex PCR; TCRdb's copy has only in-frame clones and leaves some out. This sample has about 130,000 clones, with roughly 75% found just once. Sequencing was done on a sample of PBMCs. These receptors all stem from a man between 25 and 39 years old in good health.

The rearrangement links TRBV10-2 to TRBJ2-7; D gene uncertain. Looked up from germline, CDR1 is WSHSY and CDR2 is SAAADI. This CDR3 region has 13 residues. V was clipped by 0 bases and J by 4 bases, with 7 bases between them. The CDR3 loop reads CASSESNMYEQYF. Here the CDR3 DNA reads TGCGCCAGCAGTGAGTCGAACATGTACGAGCAGTACTTC.

The chain carries TRBV6-1 and TRBJ2-5, with D perhaps matching TRBD2 (6 bases). The CDR3 has 15 amino acids. The V and J ends lost 2 bases and 2 bases respectively, with 12 bases between them. Germline V gene data show CDR1 as MNHNS and CDR2 as SASEGT. The CDR3 DNA is TGTGCCAGCAGTGAACGTCTTAGCGGACAAGAGACCCAGTACTTC. Translating it yields CASSERLSGQETQYF.

The chain carries TRBV15 and TRBJ2-7; D unclear. Germline CDR1 is LNHNV and CDR2 is YYDKDF (reference sequence). V dropped 5 bases and J dropped 1 base, with 15 bases sitting between them. The CDR3 contains 15 residues. The CDR3 nucleotides are TGTGCCACCAGCCCGCATAGGATGAGGTCCTACGAGCAGTACTTC. This codes for CATSPHRMRSYEQYF.

The sample holds a few counts of this clone. This chain links TRBV7-2 with TRBJ2-3; D not resolved. Germline loops: CDR1 SGHTA, CDR2 FQGNSA. V lost 9 bases and J 4 bases, leaving 14 bases between the germline ends. The CDR3 totals 13 residues. CDR3 region: CASTQVGPDTQYF. DNA of the CDR3: TGTGCCAGTACGCAGGTGGGTCCAGATACGCAGTATTTT.

The chain combines TRBV7-3 with TRBJ1-3; perhaps TRBD1 as D (6 bases). The CDR3 covers 16 residues. Germline values: CDR1 SGHTA, CDR2 FQGTGA. V lost 2 bases, J lost 4 bases, and 15 bases lay in between. The CDR3 DNA sequence: TGTGCCAGCAGCTTAGCATTGGTCAGGGGCGGAAACACCATATATTTT. Protein sequence: CASSLALVRGGNTIYF.

The rearrangement uses TRBV15 and TRBJ2-7; D is uncertain. This CDR3 is 14 amino acids long. The V gene lost 1 base and the J gene lost 3 bases, with 10 bases spanning the gap. Germline V CDR1 and CDR2: LNHNV, YYDKDF (reference sequence). In nucleotides, the CDR3 is TGTGCCACCAGCAGAGCCAGCGCGGACTACGAGCAGTACTTC. It codes for CATSRASADYEQYF.

This clone was counted a few times. The rearrangement joins TRBV29-1 to TRBJ2-7, with 8 bases identical to TRBD2. The CDR3 covers 13 residues. CDR1 SQVTM and CDR2 ANQGSEA come from the germline V gene. Trimming removed 4 bases from V and 3 bases from J; junction bases left unmatched: 5. CDR3 nucleotide sequence: TGCAGCGTTGTAGCGGGACTTAACTACGAGCAGTACTTC. Translation: CSVVAGLNYEQYF.

The chain recombines TRBV28 with TRBJ2-1; maybe TRBD2 (5 bases). Trimming shortened V by 9 bases and J by 0 bases, and 12 bases separated the two germline ends. The CDR3 sequence is 14 residues long. Germline CDR1 MDHEN, CDR2 SYDVKM. The CDR3 protein is CASNSVNSYNEQFF. As DNA, the CDR3 is TGTGCCAGTAATAGCGTTAACTCCTACAATGAGCAGTTCTTC. Full variable domain (remainder filled in from reference TRBV28 and TRBJ2-1): DVKVTQSSRYLVKRTGEKVFLECVQDMDHENMFWYRQDPGLGLRLIYFSYDVKMKEKGDIPEGYSVSREKKERFSLILESASTNQTSMYLCASNSVNSYNEQFFGPGTRLTVL.

This sequence joins TRBV5-6 and TRBJ1-5; D uncertain. Germline V gene sequence: CDR1 SGHDT, CDR2 YYEEEE. V shed 4 bases and J shed 5 bases, with 16 bases lying between them. The CDR3 length is 15 residues. The DNA of the CDR3 is TGTGCCAGCAGCGTGGGATCTTGGCCCGATCAGCCCCAGCATTTT. Its protein is CASSVGSWPDQPQHF.

V gene TRBV27 combines with J gene TRBJ2-1, with D unresolved. This CDR3 contains 16 residues. CDR1 and CDR2 from the germline V gene are MNHEY and SMNVEV (reference sequence). V was pared by 2 bases and J by 1 base, with 12 bases between. The CDR3 sequence is CASSLPQAASYNEQFF. The CDR3 nucleotides read TGTGCCAGCAGTTTACCCCAGGCTGCGTCCTACAATGAGCAGTTCTTC.

V usage is TRBV6-5 and J usage is TRBJ2-7, with D possibly being TRBD1 (6 bases). The germline V gene encodes CDR1 MNHEY and CDR2 SVGAGI. Trimming took off 0 bases at V and 6 bases at J, with 18 bases between the two ends. The CDR3 covers 16 residues. For the CDR3, the DNA is TGTGCCAGCAGTTACTCCAACGTGGGGGCGTTAATCGAGCAGTACTTC. Its translation is CASSYSNVGALIEQYF.

This chain joins TRBV7-2 and TRBJ2-2; D not certain. In germline, CDR1 is SGHTA, CDR2 FQGNSA. V gave up 5 bases and J gave up 2 bases, with 18 bases separating them. CDR3 size: 17 residues. The CDR3 reads CASSLKAQRLNTGELFF. CDR3 in DNA: TGTGCCAGCAGCCTAAAGGCCCAGCGCTTAAACACCGGGGAGCTGTTTTTT.

J is TRBJ2-7 and V is TRBV2; the match to TRBD2 covers 8 bases. The J segment lost 4 bases and the V segment lost 11 bases, leaving 4 bases of the junction unmatched. This CDR3 contains 11 residues. In germline, CDR1 is SNHLY, CDR2 FYNNEI. DNA for the CDR3: TGTGCCGGCGGGAGGAATTACGAGCAGTACTTC. Translating it yields CAGGRNYEQYF.

The rearrangement uses TRBV6-4 and TRBJ2-7, with 7 bases identical to TRBD2. Germline lookup yields CDR1 MRHNA and CDR2 SNTAGT. This CDR3 is built from 15 residues. Trimming at V came to 6 bases and at J to 5 bases, leaving 13 bases not matched to a gene. CDR3 nucleotides: TGTGCCAGCAGCCCCGACGCGGGAGTAGCCCACGAGCAGTACTTC. Translating it yields CASSPDAGVAHEQYF.

The V call is TRBV9, the J call TRBJ1-5, with 8 bases lining up with TRBD1. The CDR3 runs to 15 residues. Germline V gene sequence: CDR1 SGDLS, CDR2 YYNGEE. V dropped 4 bases and J dropped 3; count of bases not matched to a gene: 6. CDR3 DNA sequence: TGTGCCAGCAGCTACTCGACAGGGGACAATCAGCCCCAGCATTTT. This codes for CASSYSTGDNQPQHF.

The rearrangement links TRBV5-1 to TRBJ2-7, with D maybe TRBD2 (6 bases). CDR1 SGHRS and CDR2 YFSETQ come from the germline V gene. This CDR3 has 14 residues. The germline V and J ends were trimmed by 7 bases and 4 bases, with 18 bases remaining between them. The CDR3 sequence: CASPSREPPYEQYF. The CDR3 nucleotides read TGCGCCAGCCCCTCCCGGGAGCCGCCATACGAGCAGTACTTC.

The DNA of the CDR3 is TGTGCCAGCAGTCTCTACTCTGGGGCCAACGTCCTGACTTTC. Translated, it gives CASSLYSGANVLTF. The chain uses TRBV28 and TRBJ2-6, with D unclear. The germline V and J ends were trimmed by 5 bases and 0 bases, with 5 bases remaining between them. The CDR3 is 14 residues long. CDR1 is MDHEN, CDR2 SYDVKM, per germline.

CDR3 sequence reads: CASSQEGAQEQYF. The CDR3 DNA reads as TGCGCCAGCAGCCAAGAGGGAGCCCAGGAGCAGTACTTC. The chain employs TRBV4-1 and TRBJ2-7; tentative D call: TRBD2 (5 bases). Germline V lookup: CDR1 MGHRA, CDR2 YSYEKL. The CDR3 totals 13 residues. V lost 0 bases and J lost 7, with 10 bases in between.